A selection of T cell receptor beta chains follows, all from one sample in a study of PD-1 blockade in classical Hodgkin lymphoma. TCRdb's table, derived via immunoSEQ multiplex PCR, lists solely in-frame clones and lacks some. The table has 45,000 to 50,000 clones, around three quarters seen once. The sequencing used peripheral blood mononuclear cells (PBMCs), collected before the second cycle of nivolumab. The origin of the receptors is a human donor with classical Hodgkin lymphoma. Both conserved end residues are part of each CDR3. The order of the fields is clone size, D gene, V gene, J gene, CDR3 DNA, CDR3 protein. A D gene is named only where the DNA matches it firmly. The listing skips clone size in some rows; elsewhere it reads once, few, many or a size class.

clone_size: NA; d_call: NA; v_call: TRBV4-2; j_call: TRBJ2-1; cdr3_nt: TGTGCCAGCAGCCACCCAGAGGACAATGAGCAGTTCTTC; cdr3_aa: CASSHPEDNEQFF
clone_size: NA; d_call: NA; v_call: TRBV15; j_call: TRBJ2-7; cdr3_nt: TGTGCCACCGGAGCCCCCCGCGAGGGAAGAGTCTACGAGCAGTACTTC; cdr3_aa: CATGAPREGRVYEQYF
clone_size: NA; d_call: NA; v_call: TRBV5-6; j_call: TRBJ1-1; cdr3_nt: TGTGCCAGCAGCTTGTCAGGGTACAGTTACATGAACACTGAAGCTTTCTTT; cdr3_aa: CASSLSGYSYMNTEAFF
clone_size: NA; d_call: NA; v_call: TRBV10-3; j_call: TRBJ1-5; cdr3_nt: TGTGCCATCAGTGGATCAGGTGAGGGGCAGCCCCAGCATTTT; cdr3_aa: CAISGSGEGQPQHF
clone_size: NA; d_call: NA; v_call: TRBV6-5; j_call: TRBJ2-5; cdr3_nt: TGTGCCAGCAGTGAGCAGGGCGAAGAGCAGTACTTC; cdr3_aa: CASSEQGEEQYF
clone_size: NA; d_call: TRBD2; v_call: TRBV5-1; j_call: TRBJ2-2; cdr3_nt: TGCGCCAGCAGCGGGTCGGGGGGGCCCACCGGGGAGCTGTTTTTT; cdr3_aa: CASSGSGGPTGELFF
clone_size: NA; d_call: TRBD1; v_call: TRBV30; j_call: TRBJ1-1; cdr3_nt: TGTGCCTGGACCGGGACAGAGAACACTGAAGCTTTCTTT; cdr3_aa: CAWTGTENTEAFF
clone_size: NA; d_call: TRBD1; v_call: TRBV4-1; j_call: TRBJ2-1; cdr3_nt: TGCGCCAGCAGCCAAGATGCGGACAGGGCACCGTTCTTC; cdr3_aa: CASSQDADRAPFF
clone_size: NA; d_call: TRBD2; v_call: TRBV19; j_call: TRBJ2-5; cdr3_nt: TGTGCCAGTAGTATGGGACTAGCGGGGGGGCCGAGAGAGACCCAGTACTTC; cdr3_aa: CASSMGLAGGPRETQYF
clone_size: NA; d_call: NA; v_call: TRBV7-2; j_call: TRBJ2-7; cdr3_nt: TGTGCCAGCAGCCTCCCTATCTTGGCAGGGAATTACGAGCAGTACTTC; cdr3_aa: CASSLPILAGNYEQYF
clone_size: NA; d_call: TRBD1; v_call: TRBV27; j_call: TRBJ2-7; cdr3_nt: TGTGCCAGCAGTCGAACCGGGACAGGGTCCTACGAGCAGTACTTC; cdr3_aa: CASSRTGTGSYEQYF
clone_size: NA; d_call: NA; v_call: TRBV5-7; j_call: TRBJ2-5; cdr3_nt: TGTGCCAGCAGCTTGAGTAGGGGTCGGGGGCAAGAGACCCAGTACTTC; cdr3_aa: CASSLSRGRGQETQYF
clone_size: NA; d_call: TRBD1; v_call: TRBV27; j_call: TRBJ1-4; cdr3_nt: TGTGCCAGCAGTTTCTGGACAGGAGGGCATGAAAAACTGTTTTTT; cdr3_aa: CASSFWTGGHEKLFF
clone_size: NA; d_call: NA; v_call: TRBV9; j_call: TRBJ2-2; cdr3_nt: TGTGCCAGCAGCGTAGTGGGTCTGGGTACGAACACCGGGGAGCTGTTTTTT; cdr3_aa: CASSVVGLGTNTGELFF
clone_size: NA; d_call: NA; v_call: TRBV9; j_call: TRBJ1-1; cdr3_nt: TGTGCCAGCAGCGTATTTCAAACGGGCGAAGCTTTCTTT; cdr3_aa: CASSVFQTGEAFF
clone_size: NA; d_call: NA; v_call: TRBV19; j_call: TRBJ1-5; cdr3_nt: TGTGCCAGTAGTCCTACCCCACTTAATCCCGTGGGAGATCAGCCCCAGCATTTT; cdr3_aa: CASSPTPLNPVGDQPQHF
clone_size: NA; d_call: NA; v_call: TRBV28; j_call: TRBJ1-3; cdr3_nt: TGTGCCAGCAGTCCGCCGGACATACTCTCTGGAAACACCATATATTTT; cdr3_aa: CASSPPDILSGNTIYF
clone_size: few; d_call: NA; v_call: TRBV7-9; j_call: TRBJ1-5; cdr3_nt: TGTGCCAGCAGCTTAAACAGGGAAGGCCAGCATTTT; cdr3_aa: CASSLNREGQHF
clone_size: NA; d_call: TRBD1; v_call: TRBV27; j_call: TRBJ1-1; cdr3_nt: TGTGCCAGCCGTCGGGACAGGGCGAACACTGAAGCTTTCTTT; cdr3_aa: CASRRDRANTEAFF
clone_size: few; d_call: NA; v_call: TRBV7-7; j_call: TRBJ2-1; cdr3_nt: TGTGCCAGCAGCTTTGGGCTAGCTTCCTACAATGAGCAGTTCTTC; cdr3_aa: CASSFGLASYNEQFF
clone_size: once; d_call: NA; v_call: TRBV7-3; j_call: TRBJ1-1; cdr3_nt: TGTGCCAGCAGTACGGGAGGGAACACTGAAGCTTTCTTT; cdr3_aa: CASSTGGNTEAFF
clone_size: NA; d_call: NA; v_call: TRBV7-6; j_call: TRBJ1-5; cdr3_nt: TGTGCCAGCAGCTTAGGCGAGAATCAGCCCCAGCATTTT; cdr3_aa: CASSLGENQPQHF
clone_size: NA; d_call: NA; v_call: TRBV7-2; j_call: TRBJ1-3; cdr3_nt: TGTGCCAGCCGTGTCAGGGGAGCGATAGGAAACACCATATATTTT; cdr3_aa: CASRVRGAIGNTIYF
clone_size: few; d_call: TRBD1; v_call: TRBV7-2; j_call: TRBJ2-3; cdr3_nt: TGTGCCAGCAGCCCGAGACAGGGGGGAAGCACAGATACGCAGTATTTT; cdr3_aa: CASSPRQGGSTDTQYF
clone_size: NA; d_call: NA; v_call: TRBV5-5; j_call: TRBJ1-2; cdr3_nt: TGTGCCAGCAGCAGGACAGTTAGGGGCTACACCTTC; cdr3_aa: CASSRTVRGYTF
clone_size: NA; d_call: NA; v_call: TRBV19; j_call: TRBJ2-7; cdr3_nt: TGTGCCAGTAGGAACCCGGGTCATAAATCCTACGAGCAGTACTTC; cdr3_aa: CASRNPGHKSYEQYF
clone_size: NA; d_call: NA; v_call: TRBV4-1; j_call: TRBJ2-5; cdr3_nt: TGCGCCAGCAGCCAAGTATCAGCGGCTCAGGGGACCCAGTACTTC; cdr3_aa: CASSQVSAAQGTQYF
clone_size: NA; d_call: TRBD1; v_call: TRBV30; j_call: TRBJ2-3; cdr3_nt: TGTGCCTGGAGTGTGAACAGGGGAGCAGATACGCAGTATTTT; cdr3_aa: CAWSVNRGADTQYF
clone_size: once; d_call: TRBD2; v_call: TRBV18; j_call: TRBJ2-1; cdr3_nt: TGTGCCAGCTCACCCCTCAGCGGGGGGGCCAATGAGCAGTTCTTC; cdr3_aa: CASSPLSGGANEQFF
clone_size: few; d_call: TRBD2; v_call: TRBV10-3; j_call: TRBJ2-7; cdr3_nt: TGTGCCACCGGACTAGCGGGAGCCGAGCAGTACTTC; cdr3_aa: CATGLAGAEQYF
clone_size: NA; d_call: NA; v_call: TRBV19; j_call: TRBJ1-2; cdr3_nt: TGTGCCAGTAGTATACTGGCCAACTATGGCTACACCTTC; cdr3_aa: CASSILANYGYTF
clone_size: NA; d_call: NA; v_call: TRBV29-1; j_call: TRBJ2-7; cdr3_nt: TGCAGCGTTGAACCCGTTGGGGGCTACGAGCAGTACTTC; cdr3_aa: CSVEPVGGYEQYF
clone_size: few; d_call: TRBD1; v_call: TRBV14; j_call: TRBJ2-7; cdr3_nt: TGTGCCAGCAGCCGATCGGGACAGGGGTCCTACGAGCAGTACTTC; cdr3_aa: CASSRSGQGSYEQYF
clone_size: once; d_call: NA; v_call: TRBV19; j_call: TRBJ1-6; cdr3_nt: TGTGCCAGTAGTAACGCGTTGGGACGGGCTAATTCACCCCTCCACTTT; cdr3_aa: CASSNALGRANSPLHF
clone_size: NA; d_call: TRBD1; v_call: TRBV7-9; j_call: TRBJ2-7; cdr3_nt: TGTGCCAGCAGCTTGGGACAGCCTCACTCCTACGAGCAGTACTTC; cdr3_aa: CASSLGQPHSYEQYF
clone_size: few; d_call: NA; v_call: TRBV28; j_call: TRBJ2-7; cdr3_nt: TGTGCCAGCCGGGGCTACGGCTACGAGCAGTACTTC; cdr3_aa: CASRGYGYEQYF
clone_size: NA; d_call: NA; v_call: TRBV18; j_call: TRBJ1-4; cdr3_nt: TGTGCCAGCTCGGAAAGGTGGGATGAAAAACTGTTTTTT; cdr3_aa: CASSERWDEKLFF
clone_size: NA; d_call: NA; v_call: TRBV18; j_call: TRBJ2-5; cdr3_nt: TGTGCCAGCTCTACAGACAGCCAAGAGACCCAGTACTTC; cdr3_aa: CASSTDSQETQYF
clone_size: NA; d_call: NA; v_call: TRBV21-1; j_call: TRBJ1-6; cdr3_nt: TGTGCCAGCAGCACGGCACGGGACACGGATAATTCACCCCTCCACTTT; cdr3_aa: CASSTARDTDNSPLHF
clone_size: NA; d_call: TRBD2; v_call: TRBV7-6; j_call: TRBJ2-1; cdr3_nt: TGTGCCAGCAGCTTATATCCCCGGGGTCCGCGGGAGGGGTGCAATGAGCAGTTCTTC; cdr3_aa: CASSLYPRGPREGCNEQFF
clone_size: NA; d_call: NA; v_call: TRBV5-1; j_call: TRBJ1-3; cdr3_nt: TGCGCCAGCAGCTTCGGGCCCTCTGGAAACACCATATATTTT; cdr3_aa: CASSFGPSGNTIYF
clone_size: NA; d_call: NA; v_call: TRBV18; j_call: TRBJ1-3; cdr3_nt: TGTGCCAGCTCACCGGGCCACCCTGGCTCTGGAAACACCATATATTTT; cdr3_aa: CASSPGHPGSGNTIYF
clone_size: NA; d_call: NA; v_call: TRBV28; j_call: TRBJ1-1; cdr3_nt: TGTGCCAGTAACCTAATCATGCCCGGGTTTCGGGCTTTCTTT; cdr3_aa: CASNLIMPGFRAFF
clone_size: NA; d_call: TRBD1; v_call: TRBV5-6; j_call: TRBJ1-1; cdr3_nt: TGTGCCAGCAGCTTTTTTGACAGGGGCACTGAAGCTTTCTTT; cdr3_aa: CASSFFDRGTEAFF
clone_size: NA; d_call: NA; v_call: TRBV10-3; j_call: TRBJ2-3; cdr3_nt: TGTGCCATCAGTGAGCGGGGGTATACGCAGTATTTT; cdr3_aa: CAISERGYTQYF
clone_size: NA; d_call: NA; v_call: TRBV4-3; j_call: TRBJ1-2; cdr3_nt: TGCGCCAGCAGCCAGTCGTGGGGAGACGGAAGTAACTATGGCTACACCTTC; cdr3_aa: CASSQSWGDGSNYGYTF